This paragraph covers one T cell receptor beta chain sequence. The CDR3 is 17 residues long. The germline V and J ends were trimmed by 0 bases and 0 bases, with 13 bases remaining between them. Germline V gene data show CDR1 as SGHRS and CDR2 as YFSETQ. The table came from immunoSEQ multiplex PCR; TCRdb's copy has only in-frame clones and leaves some out. The repertoire holds more than 9,000 clones, approximately 90% seen once, with about 0.79% in the top ten. This record belongs to a study of T cell clonotyping in hematopoietic cell transplantation. This receptor was taken from a woman between 45 and 60 years old in good health. Some clones in this sample may be carry-over from other donors' samples. V and J are TRBV5-1 and TRBJ2-1; tentatively, D is TRBD2 (7 bases). The specimen sequenced was peripheral blood mononuclear cells. The CDR3 nucleotides are TGCGCCAGCAGCTTGGCCCCGGGGGGCTACTCCTACAATGAGCAGTTCTTC. Residues: CASSLAPGGYSYNEQFF.